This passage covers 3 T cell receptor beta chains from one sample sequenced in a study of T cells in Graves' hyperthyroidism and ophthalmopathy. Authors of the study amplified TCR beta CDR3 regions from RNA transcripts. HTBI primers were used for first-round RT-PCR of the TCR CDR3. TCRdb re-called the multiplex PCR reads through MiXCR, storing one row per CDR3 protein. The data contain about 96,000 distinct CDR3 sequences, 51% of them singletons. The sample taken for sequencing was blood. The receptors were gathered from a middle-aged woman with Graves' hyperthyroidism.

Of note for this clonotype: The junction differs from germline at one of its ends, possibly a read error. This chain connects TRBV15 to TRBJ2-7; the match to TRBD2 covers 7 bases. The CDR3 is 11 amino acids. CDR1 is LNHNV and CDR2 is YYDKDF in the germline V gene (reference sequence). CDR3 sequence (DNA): TGTGCCACCTGTCGGGGGGACGAGCAGTGCTTC. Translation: CATCRGDEQCF.

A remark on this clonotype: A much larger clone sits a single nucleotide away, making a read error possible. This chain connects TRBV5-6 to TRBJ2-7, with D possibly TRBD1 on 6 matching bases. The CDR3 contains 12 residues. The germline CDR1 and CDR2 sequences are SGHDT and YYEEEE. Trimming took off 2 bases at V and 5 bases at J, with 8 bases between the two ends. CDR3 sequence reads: CASSFRGHEQYF. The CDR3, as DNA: TGTGCCAGCAGCTTCAGGGGCCACGAGCAGTACTTC. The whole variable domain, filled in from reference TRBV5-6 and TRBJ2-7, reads DAGVTQSPTHLIKTRGQQVTLRCSPKSGHDTVSWYQQALGQGPQFIFQYYEEEERQRGNFPDRFSGHQFPNYSSELNVNALLLGDSALYLCASSFRGHEQYFGPGTRLTVT.

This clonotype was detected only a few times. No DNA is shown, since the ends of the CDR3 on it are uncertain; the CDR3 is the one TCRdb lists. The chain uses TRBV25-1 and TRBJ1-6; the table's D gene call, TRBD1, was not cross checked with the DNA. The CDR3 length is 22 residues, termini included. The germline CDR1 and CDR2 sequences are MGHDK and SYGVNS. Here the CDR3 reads CASSQTSVYFCASRQGDSPLHF.